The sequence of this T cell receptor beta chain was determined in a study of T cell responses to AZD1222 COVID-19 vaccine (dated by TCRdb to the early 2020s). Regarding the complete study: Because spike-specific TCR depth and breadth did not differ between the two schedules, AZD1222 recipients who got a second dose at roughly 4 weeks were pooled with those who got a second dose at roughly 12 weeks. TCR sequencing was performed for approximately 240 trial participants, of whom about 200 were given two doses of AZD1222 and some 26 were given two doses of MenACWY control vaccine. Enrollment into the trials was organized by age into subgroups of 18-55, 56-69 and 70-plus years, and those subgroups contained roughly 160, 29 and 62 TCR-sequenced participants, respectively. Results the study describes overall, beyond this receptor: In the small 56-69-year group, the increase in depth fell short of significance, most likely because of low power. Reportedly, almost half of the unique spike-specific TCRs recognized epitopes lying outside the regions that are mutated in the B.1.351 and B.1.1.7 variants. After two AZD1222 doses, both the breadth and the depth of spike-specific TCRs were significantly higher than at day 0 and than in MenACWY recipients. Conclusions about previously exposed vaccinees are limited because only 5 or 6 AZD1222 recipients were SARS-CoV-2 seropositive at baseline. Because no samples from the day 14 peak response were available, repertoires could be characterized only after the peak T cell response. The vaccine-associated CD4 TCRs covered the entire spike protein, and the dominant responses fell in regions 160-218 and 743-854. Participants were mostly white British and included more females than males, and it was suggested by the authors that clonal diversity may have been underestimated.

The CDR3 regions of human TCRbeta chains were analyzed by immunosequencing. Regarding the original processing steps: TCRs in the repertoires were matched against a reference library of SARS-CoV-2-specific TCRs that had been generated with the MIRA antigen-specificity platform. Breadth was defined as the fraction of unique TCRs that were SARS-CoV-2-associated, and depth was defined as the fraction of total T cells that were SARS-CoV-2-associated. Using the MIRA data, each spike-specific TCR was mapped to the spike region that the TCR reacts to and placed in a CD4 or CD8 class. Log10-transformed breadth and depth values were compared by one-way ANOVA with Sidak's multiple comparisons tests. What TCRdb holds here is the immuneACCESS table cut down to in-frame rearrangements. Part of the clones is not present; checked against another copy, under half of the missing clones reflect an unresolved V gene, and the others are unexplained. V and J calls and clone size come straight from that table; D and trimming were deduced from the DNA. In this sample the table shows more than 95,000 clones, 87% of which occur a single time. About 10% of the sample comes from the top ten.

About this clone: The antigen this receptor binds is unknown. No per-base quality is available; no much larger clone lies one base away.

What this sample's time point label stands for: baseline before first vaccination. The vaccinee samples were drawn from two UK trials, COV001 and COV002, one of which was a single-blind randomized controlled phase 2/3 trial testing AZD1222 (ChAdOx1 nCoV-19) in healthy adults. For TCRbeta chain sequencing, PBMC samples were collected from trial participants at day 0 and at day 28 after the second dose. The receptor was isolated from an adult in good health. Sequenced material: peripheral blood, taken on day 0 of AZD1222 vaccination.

In nucleotides, the sequence is TGCGCCAGCAGCCATTGGCCAGGGAGCGGAGCAGATACGCAGTATTTT. This codes for CASSHWPGSGADTQYF. The V and J segments used are TRBV4-1 and TRBJ2-3; the D match is possibly TRBD1 or TRBD2, with 5 bases aligned in each. Deletion took 3 bases off V and 4 bases off J, with a span of 17 bases between the germline ends. Taken from the germline V gene, the CDR1 and CDR2 loops are MGHRA and YSYEKL. Its CDR3 holds 16 amino acids, cysteine through phenylalanine. Kept here is only the CDR3 DNA, which spans 48 bases and is read in frame from base 1.